This is a list of T cell receptor beta chains from one sample in a study of beta chain features in type 1 diabetes. The assay was immunoSEQ multiplex PCR, and TCRdb's table has in-frame clones only and misses some. The table records over 100,000 clones, 40% of them present only once. Sequenced input: stem cell memory CD4+ T cells from blood. All receptors come from a woman younger than 35 in good health. The CDR3 runs from the conserved cysteine through the conserved F or W. The D gene is left open where the match is weak. Rows give clone size only sometimes, using once, few, many, or a class for an expanded clone.

J: TRBJ2-1; V: TRBV5-4; size: NA; D: NA; CDR3: CASSLAPGGGRNEQFF; DNA: TGTGCCAGCAGCTTGGCCCCGGGCGGAGGCAGGAATGAGCAGTTCTTC
J: TRBJ2-1; V: TRBV5-5; size: few; D: TRBD1; CDR3: CASSWDSRNRLEQFF; DNA: TGTGCCAGCAGTTGGGACAGTCGGAATCGCCTTGAGCAGTTCTTC
J: TRBJ2-7; V: TRBV10-3; size: few; D: TRBD1; CDR3: CAISESPRGRGYEQYF; DNA: TGTGCCATCAGTGAATCCCCCCGCGGCAGGGGGTACGAGCAGTACTTC
J: TRBJ2-7; V: TRBV6-6; size: NA; D: TRBD1; CDR3: CASTGTGISYEQYF; DNA: TGTGCCAGCACCGGGACAGGGATTTCCTACGAGCAGTACTTC
J: TRBJ1-2; V: TRBV4-3; size: NA; D: NA; CDR3: CASSQALGLAYGYTF; DNA: TGCGCCAGCAGCCAAGCCCTGGGTCTAGCCTATGGCTACACCTTC
J: TRBJ2-3; V: TRBV25-1; size: few; D: NA; CDR3: CASSEIGTDTQYF; DNA: TGTGCCAGCAGTGAAATCGGGACAGATACGCAGTATTTT
J: TRBJ2-1; V: TRBV27; size: NA; D: TRBD2; CDR3: CASGSGREQFF; DNA: TGTGCCAGCGGCTCAGGGAGGGAACAGTTCTTC
J: TRBJ2-5; V: TRBV4-3; size: NA; D: TRBD2; CDR3: CASSQEYETSGATQYF; DNA: TGCGCCAGCAGCCAAGAATATGAGACTAGCGGGGCGACCCAGTACTTC
J: TRBJ2-1; V: TRBV7-8; size: NA; D: TRBD1; CDR3: CASSSGQGGNEQFF; DNA: TGTGCCAGCAGCTCCGGACAGGGAGGCAATGAGCAGTTCTTC
J: TRBJ2-1; V: TRBV20-1; size: few; D: NA; CDR3: CSAKAFEQFF; DNA: TGCAGTGCTAAAGCGTTTGAGCAGTTCTTC